This T cell receptor beta chain stems from a study of breast tumors, draining lymph nodes, adjacent tissues. Study findings and constraints: Compared with lymph nodes, tumors were less diverse; compared with nontumor tissue, more. Tumor and nontumor repertoires were significantly more similar in luminal-like than in basal-like breast cancer.

Turning to this clonotype: The antigen is not known.

MiXCR was run by TCRdb on the multiplex PCR reads, yielding one entry per CDR3 protein. This table has some 170,000 distinct CDR3 sequences, roughly a third appearing once. The lymph nodes were axillary draining lymph nodes from breast cancer patients. CDR1 and CDR2 from the germline V gene are SEHNR and FQNEAQ (reference sequence). The CDR3 loop spans 15 amino acids. The V end lost 1 base, the J end lost 9 bases, and 17 bases lay between the germline ends. This rearrangement joins TRBV7-9 to TRBJ2-3; the D gene is possibly TRBD1 (7 bases). The sequenced sample consisted of axillary lymph node tissue. This clonotype was sampled from a female donor with breast cancer. Some clones in this sample may be carry-over from other donors' samples. The CDR3 protein is CASSLVRGVQDTQYF. DNA of the CDR3: TGTGCCAGCAGCTTAGTCAGGGGGGTGCAAGACACGCAGTATTTT.